Shown below are 32 T cell receptor beta chains from a single sample sequenced in a study of T cell changes during pregnancy in multiple sclerosis. The table came from immunoSEQ multiplex PCR; TCRdb's copy has only in-frame clones and leaves some out. The profile shows roughly 61,000 clones, approximately 94% of them singletons. The sample in question was CD8+ T cells from peripheral blood mononuclear cells, obtained after pregnancy. The receptors shown here come from a female donor with multiple sclerosis, enrolled in a pregnancy study.

The chain carries TRBV27 and TRBJ2-1, with D perhaps TRBD1 (5 bases). The ends were cut back, 3 bases at V and 7 bases at J, with 10 bases in the middle. Per germline, CDR1 MNHEY and CDR2 SMNVEV (reference sequence). The CDR3 is made up of 13 amino acids. The CDR3 coding sequence is TGTGCCAGCAGTTTTGGCAGGGAAAATGAGCAGTTCTTC. Its translation: CASSFGRENEQFF.

The chain links TRBV7-3 to TRBJ2-3, with a tentative D call TRBD2 (6 bases). This CDR3 has 17 amino acids. Trimming left V 2 bases short and J 4 bases short, with 19 bases between. Germline V lookup: CDR1 SGHTA, CDR2 FQGTGA. The CDR3 bases are TGTGCCAGCAGCTTATATCCACTAGCTGCTGGGGCAGATACGCAGTATTTT. Translating it yields CASSLYPLAAGADTQYF.

The chain combines TRBV6-1 with TRBJ1-1; TRBD1 aligns across 8 bases. The germline CDR1 and CDR2 sequences are MNHNS and SASEGT. This CDR3 has 15 residues. Trimming at V came to 6 bases and at J to 5 bases, leaving 11 bases not matched to a gene. The CDR3 loop is CASSDPDRVRTEAFF. Written as DNA, the CDR3 is TGTGCCAGCAGCGACCCGGACAGGGTTAGAACTGAAGCTTTCTTT.

The rearrangement joins TRBV27 to TRBJ2-3; possibly TRBD2 for D (6 bases). The CDR3 totals 14 residues. Per germline, CDR1 MNHEY and CDR2 SMNVEV (reference sequence). The V gene lost 3 bases and the J gene lost 3 bases, with 10 bases spanning the gap. CDR3 nucleotides: TGTGCCAGCAGTTTTGGAGGGAGTACAGATACGCAGTATTTT. This encodes CASSFGGSTDTQYF.

The J gene is TRBJ2-5, the V gene TRBV2, with 10 bases identical to TRBD2. Germline assignment: CDR1 SNHLY and CDR2 FYNNEI. The CDR3 runs 14 residues. J was trimmed by 3 bases and V by 9 bases; bases with no gene match: 7. As DNA, the CDR3 is TGTGCCAGTCGGACTAGCGGTAATAAAGAGACCCAGTACTTC. Translating it yields CASRTSGNKETQYF. The full variable domain, with the rest looked up from reference TRBV2 and TRBJ2-5, is EPEVTQTPSHQVTQMGQEVILRCVPISNHLYFYWYRQILGQKVEFLVSFYNNEISEKSEIFDDQFSVERPDGSNFTLKIRSTKLEDSAMYFCASRTSGNKETQYFGPGTRLLVL.

The CDR3 nucleotides are TGTGCCAGTAGTGCAACAGGGTACAATGAGCAGTTCTTC. Protein sequence: CASSATGYNEQFF. The rearrangement links TRBV19 to TRBJ2-1, with TRBD1 as a possible D gene (6 bases). The CDR3 loop spans 13 amino acids. Germline V gene sequence: CDR1 LNHDA, CDR2 SQIVND (reference sequence). The V end was cut by 5 bases, the J end by 4 bases, with 9 bases between.

This clone was picked up one time. The rearrangement links TRBV19 to TRBJ2-1; 9 bases match TRBD2. Per the germline V gene, CDR1 is LNHDA and CDR2 is SQIVND (reference sequence). V shed 3 bases, J shed 0 bases, and the junction held 9 bases outside the gene matches. The CDR3 totals 18 residues. The CDR3 sequence: CASSIDLAGSSSYNEQFF. CDR3 DNA: TGTGCCAGTAGTATCGACCTAGCGGGGTCGAGCTCCTACAATGAGCAGTTCTTC.

The chain is built from TRBV19 and TRBJ2-1; D is possibly TRBD2 (6 bases). V was trimmed by 3 bases and J by 6 bases, leaving 9 bases between them. The CDR3 extends over 13 amino acids. Germline V gene data show CDR1 as LNHDA and CDR2 as SQIVND (reference sequence). CDR3 coding DNA: TGTGCCAGTAGTATGACTAGGACCAATGAGCAGTTCTTC. Translating it yields CASSMTRTNEQFF.

The J gene is TRBJ2-1, the V gene TRBV5-6; TRBD2 matches 13 bases. This CDR3 contains 17 residues. Germline V lookup: CDR1 SGHDT, CDR2 YYEEEE. With 0 bases clipped from V and 8 bases from J, the junction kept 8 bases outside the gene matches. The CDR3 sequence: CASSLAGGLAGQDEQFF. CDR3 nucleotide sequence: TGTGCCAGCAGCTTGGCGGGGGGACTAGCGGGACAAGATGAGCAGTTCTTC. The variable domain in full, completed from reference TRBV5-6 and TRBJ2-1, reads DAGVTQSPTHLIKTRGQQVTLRCSPKSGHDTVSWYQQALGQGPQFIFQYYEEEERQRGNFPDRFSGHQFPNYSSELNVNALLLGDSALYLCASSLAGGLAGQDEQFFGPGTRLTVL.

The V gene is TRBV4-2, the J gene TRBJ2-2; 9 nucleotides line up with TRBD2. Germline V CDR1 and CDR2: LGHNA, YNFKEQ. CDR3 size: 20 residues. J gave up 3 bases and V 0 bases, and 14 bases lay outside the gene matches. The CDR3 protein is CASSQDSVRAGGADTGELFF. The CDR3 DNA reads TGTGCCAGCAGCCAAGATTCAGTCCGAGCGGGAGGAGCCGACACCGGGGAGCTGTTTTTT.

This clone came up once. V gene TRBV4-1 combines with J gene TRBJ1-5, with D possibly TRBD1 on 6 matching bases. Germline CDR1 MGHRA, CDR2 YSYEKL. The CDR3 has 15 residues. The germline V and J ends were trimmed by 1 base and 4 bases, with 11 bases remaining between them. CDR3 DNA sequence: TGCGCCAGCAGCCAAGCTAAGAGGGGGAATCAGCCCCAGCATTTT. Translating gives CASSQAKRGNQPQHF.

The rearrangement joins TRBV11-2 to TRBJ2-7; 13 bases are a match to TRBD2. After removal of 5 bases from V and 6 bases from J, the junction contained 7 bases not matched to a gene. The germline V gene encodes CDR1 SGHAT and CDR2 FQNNGV. This CDR3 comprises 15 residues. CDR3 residues: CASSPPGLAGREQYF. Here the CDR3 DNA reads TGTGCCAGCAGCCCTCCGGGACTAGCGGGACGCGAGCAGTACTTC.

This chain joins TRBV29-1 and TRBJ2-3, with 7 bases matching TRBD2. The ends lost 2 bases at V and 6 bases at J; junction bases unmatched: 11. Germline CDR1 and CDR2: SQVTM and ANQGSEA. CDR3 length: 15 residues. CDR3: CSVEMGMRGSDTQYF. The CDR3 bases are TGCAGCGTTGAAATGGGGATGCGGGGGTCGGATACGCAGTATTTT.

The J gene is TRBJ2-1, the V gene TRBV2; D may be TRBD2 (5 bases). CDR3 length: 15 residues. CDR1 and CDR2 (germline): SNHLY, FYNNEI. Trimming took 0 bases from V and 7 from J, leaving 13 bases between them. In DNA, the CDR3 is TGTGCCAGCAGTGAAGCGGGAGACCTCCCTAATGAGCAGTTCTTC. Its translation: CASSEAGDLPNEQFF.

The chain employs TRBV10-2 and TRBJ2-7; D perhaps matches TRBD2 (5 bases). The CDR3 loop spans 13 amino acids. V was pared by 7 bases and J by 2 bases, with 12 bases between. CDR1 and CDR2 from the germline V gene are WSHSY and SAAADI. CDR3 coding DNA: TGCGCCAGCATCGGGATGTCAGCCTACGAGCAGTACTTC. Translated, it gives CASIGMSAYEQYF.

The V call is TRBV5-1, the J call TRBJ2-1; D is unclear. V lost 1 base to trimming and J lost 6 bases, with 5 bases between them. Germline V gene sequence: CDR1 SGHRS, CDR2 YFSETQ. The CDR3 is 12 amino acids. As DNA, the CDR3 is TGCGCCAGCAGCTTGAGTAGCAATGAGCAGTTCTTC. This codes for CASSLSSNEQFF.

The chain recombines TRBV9 with TRBJ2-1, with TRBD2 matching 7 bases. CDR3 size: 15 residues. With V trimmed by 0 bases and J by 2 bases, 2 bases remained unmatched. CDR1 SGDLS and CDR2 YYNGEE come from the germline V gene. In DNA, the CDR3 is TGTGCCAGCAGCGTAGATCGGGGGGCCTACAATGAGCAGTTCTTC. Amino acid sequence: CASSVDRGAYNEQFF.

This sequence joins TRBV7-9 and TRBJ1-1; D is unresolved. V was pared by 5 bases and J by 1 base, with 17 bases between. The germline V gene has CDR1 SEHNR and CDR2 FQNEAQ (reference sequence). This CDR3 is 16 amino acids long. The CDR3 loop is CASSRLNRRGNTEAFF. The CDR3 bases are TGTGCCAGCAGCCGTTTAAACCGTCGGGGGAACACTGAAGCTTTCTTT.

The chain recombines TRBV30 with TRBJ2-3; 8 bases match TRBD2. In germline, CDR1 is GTSNPN, CDR2 SVGIG (reference sequence). J was trimmed by 5 bases and V by 4 bases; bases with no gene match: 11. This CDR3 spans 15 amino acids. The CDR3 nucleotides are TGTGCCTGGATTCCCGGCGGGGGGCCGGGAGATACGCAGTATTTT. Residues: CAWIPGGGPGDTQYF.

The CDR3 DNA follows: TGTGCCAGTAGTCTAGCGGGAGGACGGGAGCAGTACTTC. Protein: CASSLAGGREQYF. The chain carries TRBV19 and TRBJ2-7, with TRBD2 matching 11 bases. Trimming at V came to 5 bases and at J to 7 bases, leaving 4 bases not matched to a gene. The CDR3 length is 13 residues. Germline CDR1 LNHDA, CDR2 SQIVND (reference sequence).

The rearrangement joins TRBV27 to TRBJ1-5; 8 bases map to TRBD1. The CDR3 totals 14 residues. V lost 3 bases and J lost 7; bases outside the gene matches: 5. Germline CDR1 is MNHEY and CDR2 is SMNVEV (reference sequence). The CDR3 here is CASSFQGAEQPQHF. DNA of the CDR3: TGTGCCAGCAGTTTCCAGGGGGCGGAACAGCCCCAGCATTTT.

V usage is TRBV7-9 and J usage is TRBJ2-5, with TRBD1 matching 7 bases. Germline V gene data show CDR1 as SEHNR and CDR2 as FQNEAQ (reference sequence). Trimming took 5 bases from V and 2 from J; bases not matched to a gene: 11. The CDR3 is 16 amino acids. CDR3 coding DNA: TGTGCCAGCAGCCCACCTGCTCCAGGGGGACAAGAGACCCAGTACTTC. Its protein is CASSPPAPGGQETQYF.

The CDR3 protein is CASTLNRGQDQPQHF. CDR3 nucleotides: TGTGCCAGTACCCTAAACAGGGGGCAAGATCAGCCCCAGCATTTT. The chain carries TRBV19 and TRBJ1-5; 9 bases fit TRBD1. The CDR3 contains 15 residues. The germline V gene has CDR1 LNHDA and CDR2 SQIVND (reference sequence). Unmatched junction bases numbered 9, after V lost 7 bases and J lost 5 bases.

The CDR3 here is CASSGPAYGYTF. The CDR3 nucleotides are TGTGCCAGCAGCGGGCCGGCCTATGGCTACACCTTC. This chain links TRBV11-2 with TRBJ1-2, with unresolved D. The CDR3 spans 12 residues. Between the trimmed V and J ends, which lost 5 bases and 4 bases, there was a span of 8 bases. The V gene's germline CDR1 is SGHAT and CDR2 FQNNGV. The whole variable domain, filled in from reference TRBV11-2 and TRBJ1-2, reads EAGVAQSPRYKIIEKRQSVAFWCNPISGHATLYWYQQILGQGPKLLIQFQNNGVVDDSQLPKDRFSAERLKGVDSTLKIQPAKLEDSAVYLCASSGPAYGYTFGSGTRLTVV.

The V call is TRBV19, the J call TRBJ1-5; tentatively, D is TRBD1 (5 bases). This CDR3 comprises 13 residues. Trimming cost V 7 bases and J 9 bases, with 16 bases left between them. The germline CDR1 and CDR2 sequences are LNHDA and SQIVND (reference sequence). This chain's CDR3 is CASTTGPGWPQHF. In DNA form, the CDR3 reads TGTGCCAGTACCACAGGCCCTGGCTGGCCCCAGCATTTT.

The chain recombines TRBV6-6 with TRBJ2-5; the match to TRBD2 covers 13 bases. From germline, CDR1 is MNHNY and CDR2 SVGAGI (reference sequence). This CDR3 is 16 amino acids long. The junction had 5 bases not matched to a gene; V was cut back by 6 bases and J by 1 base. The CDR3 nucleotides read TGTGCCAGCAGCCCGGGACTAGCGGGGACCCAAGAGACCCAGTACTTC. The encoded protein is CASSPGLAGTQETQYF.

The chain carries TRBV19 and TRBJ1-3; D is uncertain. The CDR3 runs to 13 residues. V was trimmed by 8 bases and J by 4 bases, leaving 12 bases between them. Germline lookup yields CDR1 LNHDA and CDR2 SQIVND (reference sequence). The CDR3 loop reads CASGRVRGNTIYF. DNA for the CDR3: TGTGCCAGTGGTCGGGTACGGGGAAACACCATATATTTT.

This chain joins TRBV10-1 and TRBJ2-1; tentative D call: TRBD2 (6 bases). V was shortened by 8 bases and J by 8 bases, with 16 bases between the two germline ends. The germline CDR1 and CDR2 sequences are WNHNN and SYGVQD (reference sequence). The CDR3 is 13 residues long. CDR3 sequence reads: CASRPAPSDEQFF. CDR3 sequence (DNA): TGCGCCAGCCGACCTGCCCCTAGCGATGAGCAGTTCTTC.

In this sample, this clone turned up a few times. This chain uses TRBV7-9 with TRBJ2-1; D ambiguous. Germline V gives CDR1 SEHNR, CDR2 FQNEAQ (reference sequence). Trimming stripped 3 bases from V and 15 bases from J, with 12 bases between. The CDR3 has 11 amino acids. The CDR3 coding sequence is TGTGCCAGCAGCTTCCCACCACATGGGTTCTTC. This sequence encodes CASSFPPHGFF.

This clone was detected only once. The chain employs TRBV6-1 and TRBJ1-1; a possible D gene is TRBD1 (5 bases). Looked up from germline, CDR1 is MNHNS and CDR2 is SASEGT. The V gene lost 6 bases and the J gene lost 1 base, with 12 bases spanning the gap. The CDR3 is made up of 14 amino acids. The CDR3 here is CASSRRQTNTEAFF. The CDR3 DNA sequence: TGTGCCAGCAGCCGTAGACAGACGAACACTGAAGCTTTCTTT.

The chain employs TRBV9 and TRBJ2-7; D possibly corresponds to TRBD1 (5 bases). Trimming left V 0 bases short and J 2 bases short, with 15 bases between. This CDR3 has 16 amino acids. Germline V CDR1 and CDR2: SGDLS, YYNGEE. DNA for the CDR3: TGTGCCAGCAGCGTAGAAGTGGGGCAGCCGGCCTACGAGCAGTACTTC. Its translation is CASSVEVGQPAYEQYF.

This sequence joins TRBV6-1 and TRBJ2-7, with TRBD2 as a possible D gene (5 bases). Germline CDR1 MNHNS, CDR2 SASEGT. The length of the CDR3 is 14 residues. Trimming removed 4 bases at V and 2 bases at J, with 12 bases between. CDR3 nucleotide sequence: TGTGCCAGCAGTGCCCGTGGACTCACCTACGAGCAGTACTTC. Residues: CASSARGLTYEQYF.